The 21 T cell receptor beta chains listed next were all sequenced from one sample in a study of blood T cell repertoires in COVID-19. Sequencing used immunoSEQ multiplex PCR; TCRdb keeps in-frame clones, though not all of them. This table holds about 160,000 clones, roughly 77% found once. Sample: peripheral blood. These receptors were obtained from a human donor in a cohort sampled during active COVID-19.

For this clone: Other DNA sequences in this specimen translate into the identical CDR3. The V and J genes are TRBV6-5 and TRBJ1-1; 9 nucleotides line up with TRBD1. The CDR3 runs to 13 residues. Germline V lookup: CDR1 MNHEY, CDR2 SVGAGI. With 6 bases clipped from V and 7 bases from J, the junction kept 6 bases outside the gene matches. The CDR3 sequence: CASRDRGFGEAFF. The CDR3, as DNA: TGTGCCAGCAGGGACAGGGGTTTCGGTGAAGCTTTCTTT.

V and J are TRBV7-2 and TRBJ2-5, with 8 bases aligning to TRBD2. V gave up 7 bases and J gave up 1 base; unmatched junction bases: 8. Germline V gives CDR1 SGHTA, CDR2 FQGNSA. The CDR3 runs 15 residues. This CDR3 reads CASTPPGLAQETQYF. CDR3 bases: TGTGCCAGCACTCCCCCAGGACTAGCCCAAGAGACCCAGTACTTC.

The V and J genes are TRBV4-3 and TRBJ1-6, with 8 bases matching TRBD1. With 0 bases clipped from V and 7 bases from J, the junction kept 5 bases outside the gene matches. The CDR3 runs 16 residues. CDR1 and CDR2 (germline): LGHNA, YSLEER. The CDR3 loop reads CASSQELNRGNSPLHF. As DNA, the CDR3 is TGCGCCAGCAGCCAAGAACTAAACAGGGGGAATTCACCCCTCCACTTT.

This sequence joins TRBV4-3 and TRBJ1-2; 8 bases fit TRBD1. This CDR3 region has 18 residues. V lost 0 bases, J lost 6 bases, and 15 bases stayed unmatched. Germline CDR1 LGHNA, CDR2 YSLEER. For the CDR3, the DNA is TGCGCCAGCAGCCAAGATCTTGGGAGACAGGGGAATCGGGATGGCTACACCTTC. Protein sequence: CASSQDLGRQGNRDGYTF.

The J gene is TRBJ1-2, the V gene TRBV3-1 (or the pseudogene TRBV3-2); no reliable D call. The CDR3 is 15 amino acids. Germline V gene data show CDR1 as LGHDT and CDR2 as YNNKEL (reference sequence). Trimming pared 4 bases from V and 2 bases from J, leaving 14 bases between. The CDR3 sequence is CASSPVREANYGYTF. DNA for the CDR3: TGTGCCAGCAGCCCTGTGAGGGAGGCAAACTATGGCTACACCTTC.

J is TRBJ2-7 and V is TRBV2, with D maybe TRBD1 (6 bases). The germline gives CDR1 SNHLY, CDR2 FYNNEI. Trimming took 5 bases from V and 1 from J, leaving 9 bases between them. The CDR3 length is 13 residues. The CDR3 loop reads CASSPDSSYEQYF. The DNA for the CDR3 is TGTGCCAGCAGTCCGGACAGTTCCTACGAGCAGTACTTC.

This rearrangement joins TRBV28 to TRBJ1-4; D possibly corresponds to TRBD1 (5 bases). From germline, CDR1 is MDHEN and CDR2 SYDVKM. Trimming took 2 bases from V and 7 from J, leaving 11 bases between them. The CDR3 consists of 14 residues. The CDR3 coding sequence is TGTGCCAGCAGTTTAGGGCAGGGTCCTGAAAAACTGTTTTTT. This sequence encodes CASSLGQGPEKLFF.

This clone appeared once. The gene calls are TRBV27 and TRBJ2-3; weak D call: TRBD2 (6 bases). The germline V and J ends were trimmed by 6 bases and 1 base, with 20 bases remaining between them. CDR1 and CDR2 (germline): MNHEY, SMNVEV (reference sequence). The CDR3 contains 17 residues. The CDR3 bases are TGTGCCAGCAGCCGCCCTCCCGCGGGGCCGGGCACAGATACGCAGTATTTT. This gives the protein CASSRPPAGPGTDTQYF.

The V and J genes are TRBV6-2 or TRBV6-3 and TRBJ2-1; 9 bases agree with TRBD2. This CDR3 is 16 amino acids long. The germline CDR1 and CDR2 sequences are MNHEY and SVGEGT. V was pared by 6 bases and J by 8 bases, with 14 bases of the junction left unmatched. CDR3 in DNA: TGTGCCAGCAGCCACCGTGAGCGGGAGGCCTGGGATGAGCAGTTCTTC. Its translation is CASSHREREAWDEQFF.

CDR3 in DNA: TGTGCCAGCAGCTATGTCTGGACTAGCCAACCAGATACGCAGTATTTT. This codes for CASSYVWTSQPDTQYF. The chain couples TRBV7-2 to TRBJ2-3; TRBD2 aligns across 8 bases. The CDR3 totals 16 residues. The V gene's germline CDR1 is SGHTA and CDR2 FQGNSA. The V and J ends lost 4 bases and 4 bases, in that order; junction bases with no gene match: 10. Using reference TRBV7-2 and TRBJ2-3 for the parts outside the CDR3, the full variable domain is GAGVSQSPSNKVTEKGKDVELRCDPISGHTALYWYRQSLGQGLEFLIYFQGNSAPDKSGLPSDRFSAERTGGSVSTLTIQRTQQEDSAVYLCASSYVWTSQPDTQYFGPGTRLTVL.

The chain has TRBV5-5 and TRBJ2-1, with D uncertain. Germline CDR1 is SGHKS and CDR2 is YYEKEE (reference sequence). The CDR3 consists of 16 residues. Trimming removed 2 bases at V and 0 bases at J, with 12 bases between. The CDR3 protein is CASSFDGSSSYNEQFF. CDR3 in DNA: TGTGCCAGCAGCTTTGACGGTTCTAGCTCCTACAATGAGCAGTTCTTC.

The J gene is TRBJ2-7, the V gene TRBV2; 11 nucleotides agree with TRBD1. This CDR3 contains 15 residues. The ends lost 6 bases at V and 2 bases at J; junction bases unmatched: 6. Germline CDR1 is SNHLY and CDR2 is FYNNEI. DNA of the CDR3: TGTGCCAGCAGGTCCCCGGGACAGGGGGCCTACGAGCAGTACTTC. The encoded protein is CASRSPGQGAYEQYF.

This clone was seen more than once but under ten times. The chain joins TRBV27 to TRBJ1-2; D perhaps matches TRBD1 (5 bases). Germline V CDR1 and CDR2: MNHEY, SMNVEV (reference sequence). The ends were cut back, 5 bases at V and 2 bases at J, with 9 bases in the middle. CDR3 length: 13 residues. Here the CDR3 reads CASSHRQNYGYTF. The CDR3 region has the DNA TGTGCCAGCAGTCATAGACAGAACTATGGCTACACCTTC.

The V gene is TRBV28, the J gene TRBJ2-7, with D possibly matching TRBD1 (6 bases). V was pared by 5 bases and J by 5 bases, with 10 bases between. CDR3 length: 12 residues. CDR1 and CDR2 from the germline V gene are MDHEN and SYDVKM. CDR3: CASSGTGNEQYF. CDR3 DNA: TGTGCCAGCAGTGGTACAGGGAACGAGCAGTACTTC.

The rearrangement joins TRBV12-5 to TRBJ2-1, with 8 bases identical to TRBD1. J gave up 4 bases and V 5 bases, and 10 bases lay outside the gene matches. The CDR3 has 16 residues. The germline V gene has CDR1 LGHNT and CDR2 FRNRAP. The CDR3 region is CASGTLLGQGYNEQFF. CDR3 nucleotide sequence: TGTGCTAGTGGTACCCTCCTCGGACAGGGTTACAATGAGCAGTTCTTC.

Worth noting for this clone: This clone may be a read error of a much larger clone one base away. The chain recombines TRBV6-1 with TRBJ2-7; no clear D. V was cut by 2 bases and J by 1 base, with 6 bases left in between. The CDR3 is 13 residues long. Germline V lookup: CDR1 MNHNS, CDR2 SASEGT. CDR3 in amino acids: CASSEIVSYEQYF. Written as DNA, the CDR3 is TGTGCCAGCAGTGAAATAGTGTCCTACGAGCAGTACTTC.

This clone showed up just a few times. V is TRBV9 and J is TRBJ1-1; TRBD1 matches 8 bases. Germline V CDR1 and CDR2: SGDLS, YYNGEE. Losses at the gene ends were 3 bases for V and 1 base for J; bases not matched to a gene: 5. This CDR3 comprises 15 residues. CDR3 coding DNA: TGTGCCAGCAGCGCCCGGACAGGGCCGAACACTGAAGCTTTCTTT. It specifies CASSARTGPNTEAFF.

This clone was detected only once. The V gene is TRBV7-2, the J gene TRBJ2-7; TRBD1 matches 7 bases. The CDR3 has 14 residues. V shed 7 bases and J 3 bases; nucleotides not matched to a gene: 9. Germline loops: CDR1 SGHTA, CDR2 FQGNSA. In DNA, the CDR3 is TGTGCCAGCACCTCCCGGGACAGCCTCTACGAGCAGTACTTC. Amino acids: CASTSRDSLYEQYF.

This clone was detected once. This chain uses TRBV5-1 with TRBJ2-3; 13 bases fit TRBD2. Germline values: CDR1 SGHRS, CDR2 YFSETQ. V gave up 4 bases and J gave up 2 bases; unmatched junction bases: 7. This CDR3 has 17 amino acids. The CDR3 DNA is TGCGCCAGCAGCCCCGGGACTAGCGGGACGATCACAGATACGCAGTATTTT. Translating gives CASSPGTSGTITDTQYF.

This clone was detected a few times. The CDR3 region has the DNA TGCAGCGTTGTCAGGGGGAAATACGAGCAGTACTTC. The encoded protein is CSVVRGKYEQYF. The chain couples TRBV29-1 to TRBJ2-7; TRBD1 matches at 7 bases. V was clipped by 4 bases and J by 4 bases; unmatched bases: 4. Per the germline V gene, CDR1 is SQVTM and CDR2 is ANQGSEA. This CDR3 comprises 12 residues.

The chain carries TRBV6-2 or TRBV6-3 and TRBJ2-7; the match to TRBD2 covers 10 bases. With 0 bases clipped from V and 7 bases from J, the junction kept 9 bases outside the gene matches. CDR3 size: 16 residues. The germline CDR1 and CDR2 sequences are MNHEY and SVGEGT. CDR3 loop: CASSYSSLAGGREQYF. Here the CDR3 DNA reads TGTGCCAGCAGTTACTCGAGTTTAGCGGGAGGTCGTGAGCAGTACTTC.